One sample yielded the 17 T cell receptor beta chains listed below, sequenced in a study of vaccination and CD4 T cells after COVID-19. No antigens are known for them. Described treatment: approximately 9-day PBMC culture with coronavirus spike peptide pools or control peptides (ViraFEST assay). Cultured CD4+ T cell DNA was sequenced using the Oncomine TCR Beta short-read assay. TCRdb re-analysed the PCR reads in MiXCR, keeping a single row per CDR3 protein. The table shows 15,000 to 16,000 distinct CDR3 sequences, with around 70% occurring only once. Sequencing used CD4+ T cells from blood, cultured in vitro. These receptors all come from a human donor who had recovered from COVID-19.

CDR3 loop: CASSLAAGSNQPQHF. The CDR3 coding sequence is TGTGCCAGCAGCTTAGCAGCTGGGAGCAATCAGCCCCAGCATTTT. V and J are TRBV7-6 and TRBJ1-5; no firm D call. V lost 0 bases, J lost 1 base, and 7 bases lay in between. The CDR3 has 15 amino acids. From germline, CDR1 is SGHVS and CDR2 FNYEAQ.

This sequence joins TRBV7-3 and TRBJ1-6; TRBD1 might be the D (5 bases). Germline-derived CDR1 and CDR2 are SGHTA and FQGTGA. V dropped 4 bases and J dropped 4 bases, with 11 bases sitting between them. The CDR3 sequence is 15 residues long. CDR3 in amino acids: CASSSQDSYNSPLHF. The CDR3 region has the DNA TGTGCCAGCAGCTCCCAAGACAGTTATAATTCACCCCTCCACTTT.

CDR3 region: CASRQGFNYGYTF. As DNA, the CDR3 is TGTGCCAGCAGGCAGGGATTTAACTATGGCTACACCTTC. V is TRBV27 and J is TRBJ1-2; D possibly corresponds to TRBD1 (5 bases). Trimming stripped 6 bases from V and 1 base from J, with 9 bases between. The CDR3 covers 13 residues. Germline values: CDR1 MNHEY, CDR2 SMNVEV (reference sequence).

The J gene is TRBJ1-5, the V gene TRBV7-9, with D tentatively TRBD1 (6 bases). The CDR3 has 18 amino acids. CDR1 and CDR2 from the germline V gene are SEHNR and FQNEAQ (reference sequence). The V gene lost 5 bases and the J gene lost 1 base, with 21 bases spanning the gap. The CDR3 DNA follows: TGTGCCAGCAGCCTTAGTAGAGGGGGGGGGATGAGCAATCAGCCCCAGCATTTT. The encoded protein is CASSLSRGGGMSNQPQHF.

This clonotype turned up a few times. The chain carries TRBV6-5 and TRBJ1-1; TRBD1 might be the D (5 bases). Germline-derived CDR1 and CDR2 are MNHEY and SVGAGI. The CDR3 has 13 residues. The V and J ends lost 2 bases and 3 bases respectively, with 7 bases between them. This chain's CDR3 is CASSYGRDTEAFF. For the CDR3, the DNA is TGTGCCAGCAGTTACGGCAGGGACACTGAAGCTTTCTTT.

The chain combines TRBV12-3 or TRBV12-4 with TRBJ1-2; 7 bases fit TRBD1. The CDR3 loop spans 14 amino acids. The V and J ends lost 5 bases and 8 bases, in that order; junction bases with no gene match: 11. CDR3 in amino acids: CASSAQGEWKGYTF. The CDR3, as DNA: TGTGCCAGCAGTGCGCAGGGGGAATGGAAGGGCTACACCTTC.

In DNA, the CDR3 is TGTGCCAGTAGTCCGCGGGGTGGGACTAGCGGGACTGGTGAGCAGTTCTTC. Encoded protein: CASSPRGGTSGTGEQFF. This rearrangement joins TRBV19 to TRBJ2-1, with 13 positions matching TRBD2. The CDR3 length is 17 residues. Germline V gene sequence: CDR1 LNHDA, CDR2 SQIVND (reference sequence). V lost 5 bases, J lost 9 bases, and 13 bases stayed unmatched.

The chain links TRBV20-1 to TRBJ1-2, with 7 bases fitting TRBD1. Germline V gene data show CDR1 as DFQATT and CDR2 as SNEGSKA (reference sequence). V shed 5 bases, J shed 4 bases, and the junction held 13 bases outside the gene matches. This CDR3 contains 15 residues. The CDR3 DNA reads TGCAGTGCTCCTATGGGACAGATAAATTTCTATGGCTACACCTTC. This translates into CSAPMGQINFYGYTF.

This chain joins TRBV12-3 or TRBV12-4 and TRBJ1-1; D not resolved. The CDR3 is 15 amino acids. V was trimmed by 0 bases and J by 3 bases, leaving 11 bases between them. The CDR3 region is CASSLAVGSYTEAFF. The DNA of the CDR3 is TGTGCCAGCAGTTTAGCGGTAGGGAGTTACACTGAAGCTTTCTTT.

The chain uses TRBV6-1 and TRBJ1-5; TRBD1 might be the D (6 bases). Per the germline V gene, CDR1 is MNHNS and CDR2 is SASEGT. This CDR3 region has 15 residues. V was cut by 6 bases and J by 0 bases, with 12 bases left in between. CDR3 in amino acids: CASSRTGISNQPQHF. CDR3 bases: TGTGCCAGCAGCCGTACAGGGATTAGCAATCAGCCCCAGCATTTT.

This chain's CDR3 is CAWSRNQGQPQHF. DNA of the CDR3: TGTGCCTGGAGCAGAAACCAGGGACAGCCCCAGCATTTT. This chain connects TRBV30 to TRBJ1-5; a possible D gene is TRBD1 (5 bases). CDR1 and CDR2 (germline): GTSNPN, SVGIG (reference sequence). CDR3 length: 13 residues. Trimming took 3 bases from V and 7 from J, leaving 13 bases between them.

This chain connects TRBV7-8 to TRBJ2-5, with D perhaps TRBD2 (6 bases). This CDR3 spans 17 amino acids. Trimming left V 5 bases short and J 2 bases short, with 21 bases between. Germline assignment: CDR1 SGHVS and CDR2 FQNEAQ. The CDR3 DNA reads TGTGCCAGCAGCCCAGCCAGATCGCGGGGCCCTCAAGAGACCCAGTACTTC. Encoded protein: CASSPARSRGPQETQYF.

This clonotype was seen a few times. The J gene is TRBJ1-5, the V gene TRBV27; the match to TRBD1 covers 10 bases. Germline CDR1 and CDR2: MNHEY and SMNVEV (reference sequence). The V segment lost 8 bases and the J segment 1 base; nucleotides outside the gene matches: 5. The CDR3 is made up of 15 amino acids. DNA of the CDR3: TGTGCCAGCGGGACAGGGGACCTGAGCAATCAGCCCCAGCATTTT. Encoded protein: CASGTGDLSNQPQHF.

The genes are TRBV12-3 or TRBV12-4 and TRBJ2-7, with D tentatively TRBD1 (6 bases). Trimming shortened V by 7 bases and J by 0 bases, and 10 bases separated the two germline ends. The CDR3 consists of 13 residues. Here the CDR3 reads CASKQGGSYEQYF. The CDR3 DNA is TGTGCCAGCAAACAAGGGGGCTCCTACGAGCAGTACTTC.

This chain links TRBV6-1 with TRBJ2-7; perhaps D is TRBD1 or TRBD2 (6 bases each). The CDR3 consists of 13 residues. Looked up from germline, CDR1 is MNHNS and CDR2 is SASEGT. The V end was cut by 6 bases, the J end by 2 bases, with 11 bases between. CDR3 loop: CASSRGLTYEQYF. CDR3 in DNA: TGTGCCAGCAGCAGGGGACTGACCTACGAGCAGTACTTC.

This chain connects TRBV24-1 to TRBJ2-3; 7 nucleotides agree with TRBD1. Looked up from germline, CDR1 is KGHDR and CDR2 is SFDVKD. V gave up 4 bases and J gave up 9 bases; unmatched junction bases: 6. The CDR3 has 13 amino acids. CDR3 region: CATSDGGQVTQYF. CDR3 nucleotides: TGTGCCACCAGTGACGGCGGACAGGTAACGCAGTATTTT.

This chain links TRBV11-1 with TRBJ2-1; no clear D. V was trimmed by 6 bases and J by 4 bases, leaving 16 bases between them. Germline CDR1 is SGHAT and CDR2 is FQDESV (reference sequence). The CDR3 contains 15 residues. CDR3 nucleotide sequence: TGTGCCAGCAGACATACCAGTTCTATTTACAATGAGCAGTTCTTC. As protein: CASRHTSSIYNEQFF.